A single sample gave rise to the 29 T cell receptor beta chains below, sequenced in a study of T cells in localized non-small cell lung cancer. The data were produced by immunoSEQ multiplex PCR, yet TCRdb's version contains in-frame clones alone and is incomplete. The data hold some 37,000 clones, with approximately 86% observed a single time. The sample in question was peripheral blood, obtained before any cancer treatment. These receptor sequences come from a man aged 18 to 50 with stage I lung adenocarcinoma.

This sequence joins TRBV6-1 and TRBJ2-7, with D possibly matching TRBD2 (5 bases). The V and J ends lost 6 bases and 2 bases respectively, with 14 bases between them. The CDR3 consists of 14 residues. CDR1 is MNHNS and CDR2 is SASEGT in the germline V gene. DNA of the CDR3: TGTGCCAGCAGCCCACGGACGGAGGCCTACGAGCAGTACTTC. This encodes CASSPRTEAYEQYF.

This clone was seen more than once but under ten times. The chain has TRBV7-2 and TRBJ1-6; TRBD1 matches at 11 bases. After removal of 3 bases from V and 8 bases from J, the junction contained 3 bases not matched to a gene. The CDR3 extends over 15 amino acids. Germline CDR1 reads SGHTA; CDR2 reads FQGNSA. The chain's CDR3 is CASSFSGQGDSPLHF. CDR3 DNA: TGTGCCAGCAGCTTTTCGGGACAGGGGGATTCACCCCTCCACTTT.

The chain carries TRBV27 and TRBJ1-3; TRBD1 matches 7 bases. Germline CDR1 reads MNHEY; CDR2 reads SMNVEV (reference sequence). V was clipped by 0 bases and J by 0 bases; unmatched bases: 5. The CDR3 is 17 amino acids. CDR3 DNA sequence: TGTGCCAGCAGTTTATCGTGGACAGGATACTCTGGAAACACCATATATTTT. It is translated as CASSLSWTGYSGNTIYF.

The chain combines TRBV29-1 with TRBJ1-2, with TRBD1 as a possible D gene (5 bases). Germline V lookup: CDR1 SQVTM, CDR2 ANQGSEA. Trimming cost V 6 bases and J 1 base, with 12 bases left between them. The CDR3 has 13 residues. The CDR3 sequence: CSVGTFGNYGYTF. For the CDR3, the DNA is TGCAGCGTCGGGACGTTCGGTAACTATGGCTACACCTTC.

V and J are TRBV18 and TRBJ2-1, with 9 bases lining up with TRBD1. V was pared by 5 bases and J by 7 bases, with 9 bases of the junction left unmatched. This CDR3 region has 15 residues. The germline V gene encodes CDR1 KGHSH and CDR2 LQKENI. The CDR3 loop reads CASSSGTGMGNEQFF. The DNA for the CDR3 is TGTGCCAGCTCATCCGGGACAGGGATGGGGAATGAGCAGTTCTTC. The full variable domain, its missing parts supplied by reference TRBV18 and TRBJ2-1, is NAGVMQNPRHLVRRRGQEARLRCSPMKGHSHVYWYRQLPEEGLKFMVYLQKENIIDESGMPKERFSAEFPKEGPSILRIQQVVRGDSAAYFCASSSGTGMGNEQFFGPGTRLTVL.

The chain combines TRBV5-1 with TRBJ1-1; D possibly corresponds to TRBD1 (6 bases). CDR1 and CDR2 from the germline V gene are SGHRS and YFSETQ. This CDR3 contains 15 residues. Trimming shortened V by 4 bases and J by 1 base, and 14 bases separated the two germline ends. The CDR3 sequence: CASSAFGTPNTEAFF. In nucleotides, the CDR3 is TGCGCCAGCAGCGCGTTCGGGACACCGAACACTGAAGCTTTCTTT.

The chain couples TRBV19 to TRBJ2-1; either TRBD1 or TRBD2 may fit D (7 bases each). The CDR3 runs to 15 residues. Trimming removed 4 bases at V and 7 bases at J, with 17 bases between. Looked up from germline, CDR1 is LNHDA and CDR2 is SQIVND (reference sequence). The CDR3 DNA is TGTGCCAGTAGTACCAACACAGGGGAGGGTAATGAGCAGTTCTTC. It codes for CASSTNTGEGNEQFF.

The gene calls are TRBV7-8 and TRBJ1-4, with D uncertain. Germline V gives CDR1 SGHVS, CDR2 FQNEAQ. The CDR3 spans 11 residues. Deletions cut 6 bases from V and 4 bases from J, with 3 bases between. The CDR3 sequence: CASRVNEKLFF. The CDR3 nucleotides read TGTGCCAGCAGGGTTAATGAAAAACTGTTTTTT.

This chain connects TRBV10-3 to TRBJ2-1, with TRBD1 as a possible D gene (5 bases). The CDR3 loop spans 15 amino acids. V lost 4 bases and J lost 9, with 19 bases in between. Germline CDR1 ENHRY, CDR2 SYGVKD. CDR3 protein: CAISARQGQRIEQFF. CDR3 sequence (DNA): TGTGCCATCAGTGCCAGGCAGGGTCAACGAATTGAGCAGTTCTTC.

The gene calls are TRBV13 and TRBJ1-6; 8 nucleotides line up with TRBD1. The CDR3 consists of 17 residues. CDR1 PRHDT and CDR2 FYEKMQ come from the germline V gene (reference sequence). Trimming removed 3 bases from V and 7 bases from J; junction bases left unmatched: 11. CDR3 protein: CASSFLRTGSLNSPLHF. DNA of the CDR3: TGTGCCAGCAGCTTCTTACGGACAGGGAGTCTCAATTCACCCCTCCACTTT.

V is TRBV30 and J is TRBJ1-2; perhaps TRBD1 as D (5 bases). Trimming removed 1 base from V and 7 bases from J, with 22 bases in between. Germline lookup yields CDR1 GTSNPN and CDR2 SVGIG (reference sequence). This CDR3 contains 16 residues. This CDR3 is CAWSAGVGDLPVGYTF. CDR3 DNA: TGTGCCTGGAGTGCCGGCGTGGGGGATCTACCGGTTGGCTACACCTTC.

This chain uses TRBV21-1 with TRBJ2-5; the DNA was not used to check the table's D call, TRBD1. The DNA matches TRBJ2-7 better at its end, which makes the J call doubtful. TRBV21-1 is listed as a pseudogene. The CDR3 totals 16 residues. CDR3 sequence (DNA): TGTGCCAGCAGCAAAAGCGCAGGGGGCGCATCTAGCGAGCAGTACTTC. This codes for CASSKSAGGASSEQYF.

The chain combines TRBV6-5 with TRBJ1-2; D not certain. Trimming cost V 4 bases and J 4 bases, with 16 bases left between them. Germline loops: CDR1 MNHEY, CDR2 SVGAGI. There are 15 residues in the CDR3. The CDR3 DNA sequence: TGTGCCAGCAGTTTTCAAGGCCGTAATTTCTATGGCTACACCTTC. This sequence encodes CASSFQGRNFYGYTF.

CDR3 sequence (DNA): TGTGCCAGCAGTGCCCCCGGGACAGGGGCTTTTGGCTACACCTTC. It yields the protein CASSAPGTGAFGYTF. The V gene is TRBV28, the J gene TRBJ1-2, with 10 bases fitting TRBD1. Germline V gives CDR1 MDHEN, CDR2 SYDVKM. V lost 5 bases to trimming and J lost 7 bases; unmatched junction nucleotides: 10. The length of the CDR3 is 15 residues.

The chain couples TRBV19 to TRBJ2-5; 8 bases match TRBD2. V shed 5 bases, J shed 2 bases, and the junction held 7 bases outside the gene matches. Germline CDR1 and CDR2: LNHDA and SQIVND (reference sequence). The CDR3 is made up of 15 amino acids. For the CDR3, the DNA is TGTGCCAGTAGTTTTGGCGGGGGGCCACAAGAGACCCAGTACTTC. This translates into CASSFGGGPQETQYF.

The CDR3 here is CASSHLVRGRNTEAFF. CDR3 DNA: TGTGCCAGCAGCCACCTTGTCCGGGGGAGGAACACTGAAGCTTTCTTT. The chain links TRBV5-8 to TRBJ1-1, with D perhaps TRBD1 (5 bases). Germline CDR1 reads SGHTS; CDR2 reads YDEGEE. Trimming took off 4 bases at V and 1 base at J, with 17 bases between the two ends. The CDR3 is 16 amino acids.

The rearrangement uses TRBV5-1 and TRBJ1-2; 7 bases agree with TRBD1. The V segment lost 0 bases and the J segment 4 bases; nucleotides outside the gene matches: 3. Germline loops: CDR1 SGHRS, CDR2 YFSETQ. The CDR3 contains 14 residues. The CDR3 DNA is TGCGCCAGCAGCTTGGGAGGACAGGCCTATGGCTACACCTTC. Translation gives CASSLGGQAYGYTF.

The chain combines TRBV4-2 with TRBJ1-3; a weak D match, TRBD1 (6 bases). Germline-derived CDR1 and CDR2 are LGHNA and YNFKEQ. Deletions cut 4 bases from V and 0 bases from J, with 19 bases between. This CDR3 is 18 amino acids long. The CDR3 is CASSLLGGGMSSGNTIYF. The CDR3 region has the DNA TGTGCCAGCAGCCTCTTAGGAGGGGGGATGAGCTCTGGAAACACCATATATTTT.

The V call is TRBV30, the J call TRBJ1-1, with a possible D match to TRBD1 (5 bases). V was shortened by 1 base and J by 4 bases, with 31 bases between the two germline ends. This CDR3 region has 20 residues. CDR1 GTSNPN and CDR2 SVGIG come from the germline V gene (reference sequence). The CDR3 reads CAWSAKAPLQGTSWVTEAFF. For the CDR3, the DNA is TGTGCCTGGAGTGCCAAAGCCCCCCTCCAGGGTACCTCGTGGGTCACTGAAGCTTTCTTT.

This rearrangement joins TRBV25-1 to TRBJ1-1, with TRBD1 as a possible D gene (6 bases). This CDR3 comprises 14 residues. V lost 4 bases and J 1 base, leaving 10 bases between the germline ends. CDR1 is MGHDK, CDR2 SYGVNS, per germline. CDR3 in amino acids: CASSVGGGNTEAFF. CDR3 bases: TGTGCCAGCAGTGTAGGGGGAGGGAACACTGAAGCTTTCTTT.

The chain has TRBV15 and TRBJ1-5; TRBD1 might be the D (6 bases). Looked up from germline, CDR1 is LNHNV and CDR2 is YYDKDF (reference sequence). This CDR3 comprises 17 residues. Trimming shortened V by 3 bases and J by 4 bases, and 19 bases separated the two germline ends. CDR3 bases: TGTGCCACCAGCAGGGGGGTGGGGGCGCCGTCTAATCAGCCCCAGCATTTT. Protein product: CATSRGVGAPSNQPQHF.

V is TRBV7-9 and J is TRBJ1-4; a weak D match, TRBD1 (6 bases). Germline-derived CDR1 and CDR2 are SEHNR and FQNEAQ (reference sequence). The germline V and J ends were trimmed by 8 bases and 8 bases, with 15 bases remaining between them. The CDR3 totals 13 residues. The CDR3 here is CASHTGPEEKLFF. The CDR3 DNA sequence: TGTGCCAGCCATACAGGGCCCGAGGAAAAACTGTTTTTT. Filled out from reference TRBV7-9 and TRBJ1-4, the complete variable domain reads DTGVSQNPRHKITKRGQNVTFRCDPISEHNRLYWYRQTLGQGPEFLTYFQNEAQLEKSRLLSDRFSAERPKGSFSTLEIQRTEQGDSAMYLCASHTGPEEKLFFGSGTQLSVL.

In its sample, this clone was seen once. J is TRBJ2-5 and V is TRBV18; 9 bases line up with TRBD1. Germline V CDR1 and CDR2: KGHSH, LQKENI. The V segment lost 3 bases and the J segment 4 bases; nucleotides outside the gene matches: 9. The CDR3 extends over 16 amino acids. The CDR3 DNA is TGTGCCAGCTCACCGACAGGGGGGGCCGCGCGAGAGACCCAGTACTTC. The encoded protein is CASSPTGGAARETQYF.

The rearrangement uses TRBV25-1 and TRBJ1-1; the match to TRBD1 covers 8 bases. The V segment lost 2 bases and the J segment 8 bases; nucleotides outside the gene matches: 4. This CDR3 contains 13 residues. The germline V gene has CDR1 MGHDK and CDR2 SYGVNS. This chain's CDR3 is CASSEPGGIEAFF. CDR3 DNA sequence: TGTGCCAGCAGTGAACCAGGGGGCATAGAAGCTTTCTTT.

This chain links TRBV5-8 with TRBJ1-1, with D tentatively TRBD1 (5 bases). Trimming removed 5 bases at V and 0 bases at J, with 14 bases between. Germline CDR1 and CDR2: SGHTS and YDEGEE. CDR3 length: 15 amino acids. CDR3 amino acids: CASSPRSGLNTEAFF. Here the CDR3 DNA reads TGTGCCAGCAGTCCACGATCAGGGCTGAACACTGAAGCTTTCTTT.

This chain uses TRBV4-3 with TRBJ1-4; possible D gene TRBD1, 6 bases. V was shortened by 1 base and J by 8 bases, with 14 bases between the two germline ends. CDR3 length: 15 amino acids. Per germline, CDR1 LGHNA and CDR2 YSLEER. CDR3 loop: CASSQGDRQEEKLFF. The CDR3 nucleotides read TGCGCCAGCAGCCAAGGCGACAGGCAGGAGGAAAAACTGTTTTTT.

The V gene is TRBV7-9, the J gene TRBJ1-1; 9 bases are a match to TRBD1. This CDR3 contains 14 residues. Per germline, CDR1 SEHNR and CDR2 FQNEAQ (reference sequence). With V trimmed by 1 base and J by 11 bases, 8 bases remained unmatched. The CDR3 reads CASSLDRGPGGAFF. The DNA of the CDR3 is TGTGCCAGCAGCTTAGACAGGGGGCCCGGGGGTGCTTTCTTT.

The chain is built from TRBV6-1 and TRBJ2-7; D call uncertain. This CDR3 is 14 amino acids long. The V gene lost 2 bases and the J gene lost 6 bases, with 14 bases spanning the gap. The germline CDR1 and CDR2 sequences are MNHNS and SASEGT. CDR3 sequence reads: CASSEPTVYPEQYF. The CDR3 DNA sequence: TGTGCCAGCAGTGAACCCACAGTCTATCCCGAGCAGTACTTC.

The rearrangement joins TRBV7-9 to TRBJ2-3; 10 bases are a match to TRBD2. V lost 5 bases to trimming and J lost 0 bases; unmatched junction nucleotides: 14. The CDR3 has 19 residues. Per germline, CDR1 SEHNR and CDR2 FQNEAQ (reference sequence). CDR3 sequence reads: CASSPPNSGGLLSTDTQYF. Here the CDR3 DNA reads TGTGCCAGCAGCCCCCCGAATAGCGGGGGGCTTCTTAGCACAGATACGCAGTATTTT. Complete variable domain (other parts from reference TRBV7-9 and TRBJ2-3): DTGVSQNPRHKITKRGQNVTFRCDPISEHNRLYWYRQTLGQGPEFLTYFQNEAQLEKSRLLSDRFSAERPKGSFSTLEIQRTEQGDSAMYLCASSPPNSGGLLSTDTQYFGPGTRLTVL.